The 9 T cell receptor beta chains in this list originate from one sample, sequenced in a study of cytomegalovirus exposure and HLA in healthy donors. PCR involved 60 Vbeta and 13 Jbeta primers. Method: immunoSEQ multiplex PCR; TCRdb's copy keeps in-frame clones and lacks some. The data show 150,000 to 200,000 clones, less than 80% seen once. The sequenced sample consisted of PBMCs. These receptors all stem from a woman younger than 45 in good health and CMV-seropositive.

The chain recombines TRBV9 with TRBJ1-3, with 10 positions matching TRBD1. The CDR3 runs 16 residues. V trimming: 2 bases; J trimming: 2 bases; junction bases outside the gene matches: 4. Germline V gives CDR1 SGDLS, CDR2 YYNGEE. The CDR3: CASSVDRGRAGNTIYF. For the CDR3, the DNA is TGTGCCAGCAGCGTGGACAGGGGGAGGGCTGGAAACACCATATATTTT.

The chain is built from TRBV27 and TRBJ1-6, with 7 bases aligning to TRBD1. Germline loops: CDR1 MNHEY, CDR2 SMNVEV (reference sequence). V gave up 2 bases and J gave up 10 bases; unmatched junction bases: 5. The CDR3 sequence is 14 residues long. The CDR3 region is CASSLDRERSPLHF. CDR3 DNA sequence: TGTGCCAGCAGTTTAGACAGGGAACGGTCACCCCTCCACTTT.

The V call is TRBV10-3, the J call TRBJ1-5; D remains ambiguous. Germline values: CDR1 ENHRY, CDR2 SYGVKD. The CDR3 totals 12 residues. The V end was cut by 2 bases, the J end by 5 bases, with 4 bases between. This chain's CDR3 is CAISEPYQPQHF. The CDR3 DNA reads TGTGCCATCAGTGAGCCTTATCAGCCCCAGCATTTT.

V and J are TRBV23-1 and TRBJ1-1; D may be TRBD1 (5 bases). TRBV23-1 is an open reading frame, and its role is uncertain. This CDR3 is built from 18 residues. Trimming pared 0 bases from V and 1 base from J, leaving 18 bases between. The CDR3 region has the DNA TGCGCCAGCAGTCAATCAGGTGAGCTAAGACAGTCGAACACTGAAGCTTTCTTT. Translated: CASSQSGELRQSNTEAFF.

A few counts support this clone. J is TRBJ2-7 and V is TRBV9; 9 bases are a match to TRBD1. The V gene's germline CDR1 is SGDLS and CDR2 YYNGEE. V dropped 7 bases and J dropped 5; count of bases not matched to a gene: 13. The CDR3 loop spans 15 amino acids. In DNA form, the CDR3 reads TGTGCCAGCGGATACACAGGGGGCGGGTTCCACGAGCAGTACTTC. Its protein product is CASGYTGGGFHEQYF.

This clone was detected once. The gene calls are TRBV9 and TRBJ2-1; D is possibly TRBD2 (5 bases). The CDR3 has 13 residues. CDR1 is SGDLS and CDR2 is YYNGEE in the germline V gene. Trimming cost V 6 bases and J 9 bases, with 16 bases left between them. As DNA, the CDR3 is TGTGCCAGCACCATCTCCCCCCGGGGTGAGCAGTTCTTC. Translation gives CASTISPRGEQFF.

The chain links TRBV5-1 to TRBJ1-6; unclear D gene. The germline gives CDR1 SGHRS, CDR2 YFSETQ. This CDR3 contains 15 residues. With 0 bases removed from V and 16 bases from J, the gap between germline ends came to 20 bases. CDR3 bases: TGCGCCAGCAGCTTGGAATCGGGAGGATCGGGTGGACTCCACTTT. It translates to CASSLESGGSGGLHF.

V is TRBV5-1 and J is TRBJ1-2; D is uncertain. This CDR3 has 16 residues. V was pared by 4 bases and J by 5 bases, with 21 bases between. Germline CDR1 and CDR2: SGHRS and YFSETQ. The CDR3, as DNA: TGCGCCAGCAGCCTTTGGTCGGAGGGATCGACTTATGGCTACACCTTC. Its translation: CASSLWSEGSTYGYTF.

V and J are TRBV2 and TRBJ2-2; 12 bases are shared with TRBD2. V gave up 4 bases and J gave up 6 bases; unmatched junction bases: 6. This CDR3 region has 16 residues. The V gene's germline CDR1 is SNHLY and CDR2 FYNNEI. The DNA for the CDR3 is TGTGCCAGCAGTGTCCGACTAGCGGGAGTCTCCGGGGAGCTGTTTTTT. This gives the protein CASSVRLAGVSGELFF. The complete variable domain, with remaining parts taken from reference TRBV2 and TRBJ2-2, reads EPEVTQTPSHQVTQMGQEVILRCVPISNHLYFYWYRQILGQKVEFLVSFYNNEISEKSEIFDDQFSVERPDGSNFTLKIRSTKLEDSAMYFCASSVRLAGVSGELFFGEGSRLTVL.